This TCR beta chain is drawn from a study of blood T cell repertoires in COVID-19. CDR3 length: 16 amino acids. Germline CDR1 SNHLY, CDR2 FYNNEI. V was clipped by 4 bases and J by 4 bases; unmatched bases: 11. Clones were sequenced by immunoSEQ multiplex PCR, and TCRdb holds only the in-frame ones, with some missing. Of roughly 410,000 clones in the sample, 89% were seen once. The origin of this receptor is a man aged 35-49 years with acute or convalescent COVID-19. V usage is TRBV2 and J usage is TRBJ2-5, with TRBD1 matching over 8 bases. The material sequenced was peripheral blood. The CDR3 nucleotides read TGTGCCAGCAGTGCCCGGACAGGGTGGATCTCAGAGACCCAGTACTTC. Its protein product is CASSARTGWISETQYF.